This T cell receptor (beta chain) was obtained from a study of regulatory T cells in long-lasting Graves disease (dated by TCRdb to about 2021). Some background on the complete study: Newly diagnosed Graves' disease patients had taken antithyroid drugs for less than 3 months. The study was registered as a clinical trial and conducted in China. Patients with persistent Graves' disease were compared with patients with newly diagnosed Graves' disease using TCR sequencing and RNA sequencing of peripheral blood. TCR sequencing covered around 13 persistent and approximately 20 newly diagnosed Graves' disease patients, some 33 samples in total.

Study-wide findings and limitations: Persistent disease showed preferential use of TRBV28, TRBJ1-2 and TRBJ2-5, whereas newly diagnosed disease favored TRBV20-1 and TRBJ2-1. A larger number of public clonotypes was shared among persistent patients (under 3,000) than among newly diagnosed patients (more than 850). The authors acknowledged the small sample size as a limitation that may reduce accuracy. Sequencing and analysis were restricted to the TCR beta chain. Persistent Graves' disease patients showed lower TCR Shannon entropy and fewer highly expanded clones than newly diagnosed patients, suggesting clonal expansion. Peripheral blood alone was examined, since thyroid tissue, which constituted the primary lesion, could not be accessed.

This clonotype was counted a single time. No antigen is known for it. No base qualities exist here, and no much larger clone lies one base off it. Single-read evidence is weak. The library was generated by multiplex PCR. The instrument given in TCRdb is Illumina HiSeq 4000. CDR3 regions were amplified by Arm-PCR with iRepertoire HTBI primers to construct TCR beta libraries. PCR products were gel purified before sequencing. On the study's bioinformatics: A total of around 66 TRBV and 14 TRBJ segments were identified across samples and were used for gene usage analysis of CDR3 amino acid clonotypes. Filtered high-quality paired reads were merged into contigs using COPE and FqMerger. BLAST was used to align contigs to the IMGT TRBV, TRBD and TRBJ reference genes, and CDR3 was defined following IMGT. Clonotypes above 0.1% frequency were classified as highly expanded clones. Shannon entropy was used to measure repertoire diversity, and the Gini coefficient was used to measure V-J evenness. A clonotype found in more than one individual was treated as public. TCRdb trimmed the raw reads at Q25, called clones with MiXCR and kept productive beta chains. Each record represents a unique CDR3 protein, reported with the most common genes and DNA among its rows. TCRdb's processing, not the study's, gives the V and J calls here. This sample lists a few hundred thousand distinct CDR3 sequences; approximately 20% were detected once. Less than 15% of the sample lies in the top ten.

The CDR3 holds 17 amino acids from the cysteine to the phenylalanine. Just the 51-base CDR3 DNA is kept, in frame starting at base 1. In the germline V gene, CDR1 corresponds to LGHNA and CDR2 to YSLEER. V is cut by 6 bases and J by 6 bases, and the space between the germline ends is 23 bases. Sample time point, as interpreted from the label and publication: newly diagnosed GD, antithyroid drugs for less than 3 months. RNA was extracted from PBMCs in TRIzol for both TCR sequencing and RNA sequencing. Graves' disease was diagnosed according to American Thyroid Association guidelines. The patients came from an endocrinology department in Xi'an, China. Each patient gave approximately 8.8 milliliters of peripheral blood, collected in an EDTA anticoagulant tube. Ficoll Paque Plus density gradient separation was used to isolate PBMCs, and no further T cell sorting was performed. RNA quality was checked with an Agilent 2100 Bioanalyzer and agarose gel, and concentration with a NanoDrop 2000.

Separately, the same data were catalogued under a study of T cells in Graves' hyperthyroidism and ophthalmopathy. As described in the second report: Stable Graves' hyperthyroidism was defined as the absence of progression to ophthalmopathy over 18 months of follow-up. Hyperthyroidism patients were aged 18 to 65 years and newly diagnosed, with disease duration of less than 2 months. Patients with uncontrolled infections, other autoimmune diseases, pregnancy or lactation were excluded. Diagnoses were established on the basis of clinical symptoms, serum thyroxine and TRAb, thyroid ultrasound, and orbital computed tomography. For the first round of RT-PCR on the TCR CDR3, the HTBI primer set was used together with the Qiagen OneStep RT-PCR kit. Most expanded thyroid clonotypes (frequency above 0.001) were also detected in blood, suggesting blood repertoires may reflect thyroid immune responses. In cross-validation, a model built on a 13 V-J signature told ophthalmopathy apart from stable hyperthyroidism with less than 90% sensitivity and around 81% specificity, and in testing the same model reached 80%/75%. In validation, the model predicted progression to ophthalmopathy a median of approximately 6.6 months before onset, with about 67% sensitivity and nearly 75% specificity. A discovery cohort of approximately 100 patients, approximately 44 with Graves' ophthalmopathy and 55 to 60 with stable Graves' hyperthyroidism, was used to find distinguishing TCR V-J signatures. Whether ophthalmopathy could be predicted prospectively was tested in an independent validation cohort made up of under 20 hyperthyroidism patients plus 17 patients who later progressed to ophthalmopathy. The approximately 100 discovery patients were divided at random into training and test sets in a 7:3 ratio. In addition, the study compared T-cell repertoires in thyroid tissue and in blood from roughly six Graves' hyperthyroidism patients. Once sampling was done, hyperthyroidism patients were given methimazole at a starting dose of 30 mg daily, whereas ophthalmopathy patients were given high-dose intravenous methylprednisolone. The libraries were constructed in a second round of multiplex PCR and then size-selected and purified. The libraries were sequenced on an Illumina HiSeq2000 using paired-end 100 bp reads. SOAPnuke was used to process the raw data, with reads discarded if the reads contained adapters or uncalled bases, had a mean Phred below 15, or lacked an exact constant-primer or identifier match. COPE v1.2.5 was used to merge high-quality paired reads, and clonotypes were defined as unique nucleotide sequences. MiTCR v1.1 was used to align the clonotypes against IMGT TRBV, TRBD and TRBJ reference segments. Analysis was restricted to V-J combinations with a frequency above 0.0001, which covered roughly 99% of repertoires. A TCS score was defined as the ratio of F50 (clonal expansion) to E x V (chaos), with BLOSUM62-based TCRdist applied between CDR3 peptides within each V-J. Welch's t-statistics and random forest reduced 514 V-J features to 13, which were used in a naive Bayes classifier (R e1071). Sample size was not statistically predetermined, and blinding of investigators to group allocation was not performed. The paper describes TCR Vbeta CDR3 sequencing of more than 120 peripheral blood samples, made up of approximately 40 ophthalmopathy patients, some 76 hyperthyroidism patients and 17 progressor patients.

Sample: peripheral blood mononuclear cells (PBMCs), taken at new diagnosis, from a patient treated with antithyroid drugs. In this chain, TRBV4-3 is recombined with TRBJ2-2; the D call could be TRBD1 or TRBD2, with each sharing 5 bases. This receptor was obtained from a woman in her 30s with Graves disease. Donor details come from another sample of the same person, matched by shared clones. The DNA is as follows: TGCGCCAGCAGTCTTCTCGGGGCGGCGCAGGTTTCCGGGGAGCTGTTTTTT. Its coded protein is CASSLLGAAQVSGELFF.